The clone carrying this T cell receptor beta chain was detected a few times. Per the authors' pipeline: Estimates of nucleated cell counts were drawn from the amplification of reference gene primers. Here immunoSEQ multiplex PCR was the method, and the copy in TCRdb shows in-frame clones only, minus some. That table is the source of V, J and clone size, and D and trimming were worked out from the DNA. The sample comprises roughly 120,000 clones, around 77% of which are singletons, and approximately 7.9% rests with the top ten. This entry belongs to a study of blood T cell repertoires in COVID-19. Overall study context: Collection of acute and convalescent COVID-19 samples took place in the United States, Italy and Spain. PBMCs, B-cell-depleted T cells, or T cells provided the cDNA or gDNA that made up the material.

Per the germline V gene, CDR1 is SEHNR and CDR2 is FQNEAQ (reference sequence). This CDR3 is 14 amino acids long. J was trimmed by 6 bases and V by 1 base; bases with no gene match: 3. The sequence was collected from a human donor in a cohort sampled during active COVID-19. The rearrangement uses TRBV7-9 and TRBJ2-7; 10 bases are a match to TRBD2. Material for sequencing was peripheral blood. The CDR3 coding sequence is TGTGCCAGCAGCTTAGTGTCTAGCGGGGGCGAGCAGTACTTC. Translation: CASSLVSSGGEQYF.